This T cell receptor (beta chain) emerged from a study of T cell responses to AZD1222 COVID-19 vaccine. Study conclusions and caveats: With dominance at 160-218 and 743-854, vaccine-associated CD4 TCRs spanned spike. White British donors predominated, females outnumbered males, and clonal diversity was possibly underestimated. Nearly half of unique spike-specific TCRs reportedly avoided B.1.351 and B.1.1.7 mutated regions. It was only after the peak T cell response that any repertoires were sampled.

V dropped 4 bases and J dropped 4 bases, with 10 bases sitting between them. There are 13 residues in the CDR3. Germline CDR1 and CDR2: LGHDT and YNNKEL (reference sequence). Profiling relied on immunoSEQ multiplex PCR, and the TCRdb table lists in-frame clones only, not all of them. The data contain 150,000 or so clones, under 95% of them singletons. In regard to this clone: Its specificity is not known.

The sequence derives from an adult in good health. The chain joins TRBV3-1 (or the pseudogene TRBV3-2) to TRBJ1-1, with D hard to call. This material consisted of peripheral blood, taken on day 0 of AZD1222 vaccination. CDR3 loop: CASSPRGITEAFF. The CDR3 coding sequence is TGTGCCAGCAGCCCACGGGGAATCACTGAAGCTTTCTTT.